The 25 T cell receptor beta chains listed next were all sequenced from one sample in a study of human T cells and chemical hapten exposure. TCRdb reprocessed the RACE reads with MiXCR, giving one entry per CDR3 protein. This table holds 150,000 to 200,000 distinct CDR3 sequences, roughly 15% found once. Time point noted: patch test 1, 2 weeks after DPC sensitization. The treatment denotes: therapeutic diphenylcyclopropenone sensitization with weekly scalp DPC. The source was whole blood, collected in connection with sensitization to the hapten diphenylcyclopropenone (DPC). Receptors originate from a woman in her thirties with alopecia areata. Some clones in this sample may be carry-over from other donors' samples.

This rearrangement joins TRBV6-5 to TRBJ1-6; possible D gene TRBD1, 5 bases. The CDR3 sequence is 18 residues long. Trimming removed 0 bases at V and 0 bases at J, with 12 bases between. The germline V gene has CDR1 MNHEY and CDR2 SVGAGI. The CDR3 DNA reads TGTGCCAGCAGTTACTCGATCCGGGGGAGCTCCTATAATTCACCCCTCCACTTT. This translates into CASSYSIRGSSYNSPLHF.

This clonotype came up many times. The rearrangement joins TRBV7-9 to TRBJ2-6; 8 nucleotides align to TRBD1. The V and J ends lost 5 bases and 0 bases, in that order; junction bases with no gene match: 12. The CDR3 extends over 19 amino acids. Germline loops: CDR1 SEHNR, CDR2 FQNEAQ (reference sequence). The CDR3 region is CASSNPAARGHSGANVLTF. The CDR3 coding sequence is TGTGCCAGCAGCAATCCCGCGGCCAGGGGGCACTCTGGGGCCAACGTCCTGACTTTC. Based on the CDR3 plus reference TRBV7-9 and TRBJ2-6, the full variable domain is DTGVSQNPRHKITKRGQNVTFRCDPISEHNRLYWYRQTLGQGPEFLTYFQNEAQLEKSRLLSDRFSAERPKGSFSTLEIQRTEQGDSAMYLCASSNPAARGHSGANVLTFGAGSRLTVL.

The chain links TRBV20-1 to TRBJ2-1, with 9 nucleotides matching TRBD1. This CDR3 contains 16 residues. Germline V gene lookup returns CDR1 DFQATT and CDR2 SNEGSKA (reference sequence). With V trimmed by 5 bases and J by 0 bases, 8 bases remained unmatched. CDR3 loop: CSASKDRGVSYNEQFF. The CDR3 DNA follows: TGCAGTGCTTCGAAGGACAGGGGAGTCTCCTACAATGAGCAGTTCTTC.

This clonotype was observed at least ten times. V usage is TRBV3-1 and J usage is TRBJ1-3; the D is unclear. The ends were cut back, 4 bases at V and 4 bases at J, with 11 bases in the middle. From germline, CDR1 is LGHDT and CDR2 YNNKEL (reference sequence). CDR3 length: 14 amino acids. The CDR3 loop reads CASSLIGAGNTIYF. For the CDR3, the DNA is TGTGCCAGCAGCCTTATAGGTGCGGGAAACACCATATATTTT.

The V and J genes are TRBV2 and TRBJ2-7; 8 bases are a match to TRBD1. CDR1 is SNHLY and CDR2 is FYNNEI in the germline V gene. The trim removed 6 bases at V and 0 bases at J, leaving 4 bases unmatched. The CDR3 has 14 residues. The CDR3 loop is CASRTGVPSYEQYF. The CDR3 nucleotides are TGTGCCAGCAGGACAGGGGTACCCTCCTACGAGCAGTACTTC.

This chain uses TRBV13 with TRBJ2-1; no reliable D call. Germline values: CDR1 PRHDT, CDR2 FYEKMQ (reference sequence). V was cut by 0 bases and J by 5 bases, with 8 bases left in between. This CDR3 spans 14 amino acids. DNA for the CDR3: TGTGCCAGCAGCTTAGGAAGTGGAAACAATGAGCAGTTCTTC. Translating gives CASSLGSGNNEQFF.

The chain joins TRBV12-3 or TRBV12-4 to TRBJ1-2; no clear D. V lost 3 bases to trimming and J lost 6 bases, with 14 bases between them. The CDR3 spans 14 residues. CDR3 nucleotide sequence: TGTGCCAGCAGTTTCATGGGCCGCACTAATGGCTACACCTTC. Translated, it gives CASSFMGRTNGYTF.

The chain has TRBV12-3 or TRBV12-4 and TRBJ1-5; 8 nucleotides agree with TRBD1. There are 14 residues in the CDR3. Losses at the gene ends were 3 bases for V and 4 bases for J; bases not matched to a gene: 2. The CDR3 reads CASSLWDRNQPQHF. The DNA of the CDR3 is TGTGCCAGCAGTTTGTGGGACAGGAATCAGCCCCAGCATTTT.

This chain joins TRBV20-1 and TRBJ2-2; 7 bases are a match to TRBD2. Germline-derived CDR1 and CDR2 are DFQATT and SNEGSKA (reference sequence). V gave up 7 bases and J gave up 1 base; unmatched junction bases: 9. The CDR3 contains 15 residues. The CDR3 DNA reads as TGCAGTGTGACCGGGGTAGCGGGGAACACCGGGGAGCTGTTTTTT. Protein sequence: CSVTGVAGNTGELFF.

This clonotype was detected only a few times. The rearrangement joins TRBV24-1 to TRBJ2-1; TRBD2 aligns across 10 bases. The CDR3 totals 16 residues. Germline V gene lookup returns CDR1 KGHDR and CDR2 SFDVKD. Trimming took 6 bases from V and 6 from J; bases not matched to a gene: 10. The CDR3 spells CATSNPSSGSLNEQFF. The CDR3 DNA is TGTGCCACCAGTAACCCCTCTAGCGGGAGTCTCAATGAGCAGTTCTTC.

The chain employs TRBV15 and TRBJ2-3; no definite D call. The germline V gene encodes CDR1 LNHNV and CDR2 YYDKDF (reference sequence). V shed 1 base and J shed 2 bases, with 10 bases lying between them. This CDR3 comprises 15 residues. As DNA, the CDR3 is TGTGCCACCAGCAGAGCGGCAGCACTCACAGATACGCAGTATTTT. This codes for CATSRAAALTDTQYF.

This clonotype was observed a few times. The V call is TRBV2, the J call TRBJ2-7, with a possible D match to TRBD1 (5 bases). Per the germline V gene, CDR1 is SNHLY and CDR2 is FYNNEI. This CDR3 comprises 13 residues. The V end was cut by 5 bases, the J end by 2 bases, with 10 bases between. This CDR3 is CASSSDRTYEQYF. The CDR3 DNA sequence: TGTGCCAGCAGTTCCGACAGAACCTACGAGCAGTACTTC.

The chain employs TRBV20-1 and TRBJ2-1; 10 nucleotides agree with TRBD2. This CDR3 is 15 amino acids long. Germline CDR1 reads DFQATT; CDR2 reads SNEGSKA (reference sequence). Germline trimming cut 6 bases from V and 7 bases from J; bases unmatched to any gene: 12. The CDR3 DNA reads TGCAGTGCCGAGGGTCGAGCTAGCGGGAGTAATGAGCAGTTCTTC. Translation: CSAEGRASGSNEQFF.

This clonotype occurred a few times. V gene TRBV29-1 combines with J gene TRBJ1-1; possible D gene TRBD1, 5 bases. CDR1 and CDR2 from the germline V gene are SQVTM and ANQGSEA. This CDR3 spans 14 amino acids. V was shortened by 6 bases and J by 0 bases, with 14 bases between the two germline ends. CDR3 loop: CSVPGGGLNTEAFF. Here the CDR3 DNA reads TGCAGCGTACCGGGGGGAGGATTGAACACTGAAGCTTTCTTT.

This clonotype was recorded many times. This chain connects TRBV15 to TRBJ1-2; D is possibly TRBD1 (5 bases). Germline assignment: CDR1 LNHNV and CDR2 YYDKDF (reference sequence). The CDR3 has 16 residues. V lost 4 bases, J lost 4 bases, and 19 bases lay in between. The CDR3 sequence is CATSTYSTRDLYGYTF. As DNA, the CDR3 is TGTGCCACCAGCACCTACTCAACCCGGGACCTCTATGGCTACACCTTC.

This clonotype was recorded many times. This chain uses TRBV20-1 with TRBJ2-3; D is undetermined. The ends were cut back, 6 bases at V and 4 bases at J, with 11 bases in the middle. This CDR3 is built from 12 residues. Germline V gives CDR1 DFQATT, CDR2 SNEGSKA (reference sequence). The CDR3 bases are TGCAGTGCCAAAGATGGGCCAGATACGCAGTATTTT. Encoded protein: CSAKDGPDTQYF.

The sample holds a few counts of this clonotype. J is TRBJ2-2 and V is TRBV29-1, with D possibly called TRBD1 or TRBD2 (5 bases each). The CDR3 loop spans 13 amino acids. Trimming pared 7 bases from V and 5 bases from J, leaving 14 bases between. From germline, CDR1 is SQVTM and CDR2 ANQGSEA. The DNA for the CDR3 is TGCAGCGCTCGGGACCGAGCGACCGGGGAGCTGTTTTTT. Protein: CSARDRATGELFF.

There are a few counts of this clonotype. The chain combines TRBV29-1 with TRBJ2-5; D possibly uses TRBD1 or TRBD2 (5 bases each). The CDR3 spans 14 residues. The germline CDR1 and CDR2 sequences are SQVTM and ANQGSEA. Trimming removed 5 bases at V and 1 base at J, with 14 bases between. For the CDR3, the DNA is TGCAGCGTTCCTGGGACGGACTCCCAAGAGACCCAGTACTTC. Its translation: CSVPGTDSQETQYF. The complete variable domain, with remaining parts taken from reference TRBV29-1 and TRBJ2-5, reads SAVISQKPSRDICQRGTSLTIQCQVDSQVTMMFWYRQQPGQSLTLIATANQGSEATYESGFVIDKFPISRPNLTFSTLTVSNMSPEDSSIYLCSVPGTDSQETQYFGPGTRLLVL.

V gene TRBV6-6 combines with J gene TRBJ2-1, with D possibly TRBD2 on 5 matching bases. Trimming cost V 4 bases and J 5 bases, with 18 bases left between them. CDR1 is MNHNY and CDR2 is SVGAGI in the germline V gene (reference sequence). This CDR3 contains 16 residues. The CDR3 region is CASSSQTRGGDNEQFF. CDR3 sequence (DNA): TGTGCCAGCAGTTCTCAAACTAGAGGTGGGGACAATGAGCAGTTCTTC.

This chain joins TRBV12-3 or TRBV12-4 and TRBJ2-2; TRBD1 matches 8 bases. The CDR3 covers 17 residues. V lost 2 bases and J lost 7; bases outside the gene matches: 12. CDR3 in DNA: TGTGCCAGCAGTTTATCATCAGGGGGCGCCCCAGTCGGGGAGCTGTTTTTT. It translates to CASSLSSGGAPVGELFF.

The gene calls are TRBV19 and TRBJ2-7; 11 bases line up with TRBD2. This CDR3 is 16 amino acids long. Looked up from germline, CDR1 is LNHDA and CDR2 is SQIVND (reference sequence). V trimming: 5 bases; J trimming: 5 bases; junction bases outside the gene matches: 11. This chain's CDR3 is CASSSHPLAGADEQYF. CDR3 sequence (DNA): TGTGCCAGTAGTTCACACCCACTAGCGGGAGCCGACGAGCAGTACTTC.

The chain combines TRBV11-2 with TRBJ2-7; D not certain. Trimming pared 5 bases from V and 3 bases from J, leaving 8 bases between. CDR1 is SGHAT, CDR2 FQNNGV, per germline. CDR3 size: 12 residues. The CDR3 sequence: CASSLQLYEQYF. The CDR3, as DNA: TGTGCCAGCAGCCTACAGCTCTACGAGCAGTACTTC.

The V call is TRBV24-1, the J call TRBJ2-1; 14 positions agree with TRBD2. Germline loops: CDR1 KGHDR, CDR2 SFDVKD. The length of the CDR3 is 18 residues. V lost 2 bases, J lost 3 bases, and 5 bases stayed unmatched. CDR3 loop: CATSDSTSGGVLYNEQFF. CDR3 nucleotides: TGTGCCACCAGTGATTCGACTAGCGGGGGGGTTCTCTACAATGAGCAGTTCTTC.

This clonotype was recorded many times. CDR3 amino acids: CASSHGYPEQYF. CDR3 coding DNA: TGTGCCAGCAGTCACGGTTATCCCGAGCAGTACTTC. The genes are TRBV12-3 or TRBV12-4 and TRBJ2-7, with unresolved D. Trimming took 5 bases from V and 6 from J, leaving 11 bases between them. The CDR3 totals 12 residues.

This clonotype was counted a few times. CDR3 nucleotides: TGTGCCAGCAGCCCTAGGAGGGTATGGGATCAGCCCCAGCATTTT. Residues: CASSPRRVWDQPQHF. V and J are TRBV28 and TRBJ1-5; D uncertain. Germline V gives CDR1 MDHEN, CDR2 SYDVKM. The CDR3 is 15 amino acids. V lost 6 bases and J 5 bases, leaving 17 bases between the germline ends.